The present T cell receptor beta chain was sequenced within a study of blood T cell repertoires in COVID-19. As for the study in general: The United States, Italy and Spain provided the acute and convalescent COVID-19 samples. In each case, the material was cDNA or gDNA derived from T cells, B-cell-depleted T cells, or PBMCs.

J was trimmed by 2 bases and V by 5 bases; bases with no gene match: 10. The germline CDR1 and CDR2 sequences are SGHTA and FQGTGA. The length of the CDR3 is 18 residues. Seattle patients were enrolled during active infection and followed longitudinally. Original methodology: Nucleated cell number was recorded as an estimate derived from reference gene primer amplification. Sequenced by immunoSEQ multiplex PCR; TCRdb stores in-frame clones only, minus some. The DNA gave D and trimming, while V, J and clone size come from that table. Here the sample spans 200,000 or so clones, 70% to 90% being singletons.

The sample taken for sequencing was peripheral blood. The chain is built from TRBV7-3 and TRBJ2-3; 13 bases map to TRBD2. The source of this sequence is a man younger than 40 with COVID-19, enrolled during active disease. For the CDR3, the DNA is TGTGCCAGCAGCCTGGGGACTAGCGGGACCCCTTCCACAGATACGCAGTATTTT. It specifies CASSLGTSGTPSTDTQYF.